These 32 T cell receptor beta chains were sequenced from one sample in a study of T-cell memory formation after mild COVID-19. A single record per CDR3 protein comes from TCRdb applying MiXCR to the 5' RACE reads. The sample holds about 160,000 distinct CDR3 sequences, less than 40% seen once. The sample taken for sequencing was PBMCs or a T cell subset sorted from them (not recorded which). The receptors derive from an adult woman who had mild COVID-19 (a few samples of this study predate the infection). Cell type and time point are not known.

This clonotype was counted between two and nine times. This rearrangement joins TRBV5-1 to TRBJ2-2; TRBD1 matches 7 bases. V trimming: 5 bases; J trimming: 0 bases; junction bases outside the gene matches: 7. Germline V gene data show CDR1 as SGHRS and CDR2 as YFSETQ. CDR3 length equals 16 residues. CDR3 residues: CASRQRTGSNTGELFF. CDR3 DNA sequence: TGCGCCAGCAGACAACGGACAGGCTCGAACACCGGGGAGCTGTTTTTT.

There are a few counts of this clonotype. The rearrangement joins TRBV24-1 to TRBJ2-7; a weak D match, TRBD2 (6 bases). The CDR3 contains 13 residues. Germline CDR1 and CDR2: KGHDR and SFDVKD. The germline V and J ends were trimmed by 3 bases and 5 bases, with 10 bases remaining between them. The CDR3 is CATSDAWGDEQYF. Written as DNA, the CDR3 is TGTGCCACCAGTGATGCCTGGGGGGACGAGCAGTACTTC.

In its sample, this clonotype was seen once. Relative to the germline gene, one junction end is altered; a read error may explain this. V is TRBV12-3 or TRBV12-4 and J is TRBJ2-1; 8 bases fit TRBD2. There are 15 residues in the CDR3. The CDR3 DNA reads TGTGCCAGCAACCTACTTAGCGGGGTTTACAATGAGCAGTTCTTT. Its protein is CASNLLSGVYNEQFF.

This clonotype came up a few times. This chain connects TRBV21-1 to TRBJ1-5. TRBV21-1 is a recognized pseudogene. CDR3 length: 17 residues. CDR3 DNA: TGTGCCAGTGGGCCTCCCTCGTCGGGGGAGGGCAATCAGCCCCAGCATTTT. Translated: CASGPPSSGEGNQPQHF.

CDR3: CASSLGPQQGYEQYF. CDR3 nucleotide sequence: TGTGCCAGCAGCTTAGGGCCCCAACAGGGCTACGAGCAGTACTTC. The V and J genes are TRBV7-2 and TRBJ2-7, with D tentatively TRBD1 (6 bases). Trimming pared 1 base from V and 3 bases from J, leaving 13 bases between. The CDR3 length is 15 residues. Germline lookup yields CDR1 SGHTA and CDR2 FQGNSA. Full variable domain (outside the CDR3, taken from reference TRBV7-2 and TRBJ2-7): GAGVSQSPSNKVTEKGKDVELRCDPISGHTALYWYRQSLGQGLEFLIYFQGNSAPDKSGLPSDRFSAERTGGSVSTLTIQRTQQEDSAVYLCASSLGPQQGYEQYFGPGTRLTVT.

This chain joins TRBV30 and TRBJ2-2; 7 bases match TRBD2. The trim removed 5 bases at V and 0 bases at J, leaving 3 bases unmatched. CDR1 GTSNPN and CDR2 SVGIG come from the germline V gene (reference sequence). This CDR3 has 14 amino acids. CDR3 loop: CAWETSPNTGELFF. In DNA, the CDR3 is TGTGCCTGGGAGACTAGCCCGAACACCGGGGAGCTGTTTTTT.

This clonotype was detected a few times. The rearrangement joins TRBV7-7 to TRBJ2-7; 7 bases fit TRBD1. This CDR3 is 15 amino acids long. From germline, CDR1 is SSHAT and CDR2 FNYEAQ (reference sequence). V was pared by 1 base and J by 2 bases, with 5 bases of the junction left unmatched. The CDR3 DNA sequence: TGTGCCAGCAGCTTAGGACAGGGCGATACCTACGAGCAGTACTTC. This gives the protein CASSLGQGDTYEQYF.

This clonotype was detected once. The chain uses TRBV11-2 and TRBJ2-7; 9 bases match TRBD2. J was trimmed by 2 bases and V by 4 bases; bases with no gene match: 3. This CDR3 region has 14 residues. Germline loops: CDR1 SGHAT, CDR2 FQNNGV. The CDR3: CASSSSGITYEQYF. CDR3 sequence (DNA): TGTGCCAGCAGCTCTAGCGGGATAACCTACGAGCAGTACTTC.

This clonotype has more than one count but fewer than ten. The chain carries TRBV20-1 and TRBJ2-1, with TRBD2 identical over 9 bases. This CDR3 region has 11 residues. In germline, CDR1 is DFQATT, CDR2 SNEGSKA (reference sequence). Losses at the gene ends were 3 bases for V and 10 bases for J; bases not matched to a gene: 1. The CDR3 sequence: CSARGLAEQFF. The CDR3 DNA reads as TGCAGTGCTAGGGGACTAGCCGAGCAGTTCTTC.

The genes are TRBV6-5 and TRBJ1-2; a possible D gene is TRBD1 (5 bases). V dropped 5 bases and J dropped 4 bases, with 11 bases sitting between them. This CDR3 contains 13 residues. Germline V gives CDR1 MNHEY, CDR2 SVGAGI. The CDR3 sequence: CASSLGGGYGYTF. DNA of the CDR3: TGTGCCAGCAGTCTGGGGGGAGGCTATGGCTACACCTTC.

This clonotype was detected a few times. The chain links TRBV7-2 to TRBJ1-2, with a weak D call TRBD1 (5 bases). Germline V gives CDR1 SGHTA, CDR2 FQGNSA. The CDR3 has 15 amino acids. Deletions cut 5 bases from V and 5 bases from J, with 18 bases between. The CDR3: CASSPTGTESYGYTF. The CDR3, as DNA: TGTGCCAGCAGCCCGACGGGGACCGAAAGTTATGGCTACACCTTC.

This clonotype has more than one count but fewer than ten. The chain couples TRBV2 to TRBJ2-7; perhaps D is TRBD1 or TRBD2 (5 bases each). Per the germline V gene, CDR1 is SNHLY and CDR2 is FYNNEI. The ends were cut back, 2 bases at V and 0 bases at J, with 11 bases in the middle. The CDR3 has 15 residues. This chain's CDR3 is CASSEPGTPSYEQYF. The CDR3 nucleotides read TGTGCCAGCAGTGAACCGGGGACCCCCTCCTACGAGCAGTACTTC.

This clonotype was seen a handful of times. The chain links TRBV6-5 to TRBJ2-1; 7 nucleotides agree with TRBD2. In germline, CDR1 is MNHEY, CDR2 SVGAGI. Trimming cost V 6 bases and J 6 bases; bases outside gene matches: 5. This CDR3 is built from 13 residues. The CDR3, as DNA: TGTGCCAGCAGGCGACTAGCCGCCAATGAGCAGTTCTTC. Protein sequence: CASRRLAANEQFF.

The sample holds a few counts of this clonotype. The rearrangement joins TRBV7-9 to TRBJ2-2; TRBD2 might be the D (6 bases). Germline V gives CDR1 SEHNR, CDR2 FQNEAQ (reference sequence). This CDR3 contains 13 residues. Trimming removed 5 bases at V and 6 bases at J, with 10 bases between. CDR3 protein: CASSKEGSGELFF. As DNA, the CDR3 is TGTGCCAGCAGCAAGGAGGGGTCCGGGGAGCTGTTTTTT. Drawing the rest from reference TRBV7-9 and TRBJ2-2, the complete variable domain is DTGVSQNPRHKITKRGQNVTFRCDPISEHNRLYWYRQTLGQGPEFLTYFQNEAQLEKSRLLSDRFSAERPKGSFSTLEIQRTEQGDSAMYLCASSKEGSGELFFGEGSRLTVL.

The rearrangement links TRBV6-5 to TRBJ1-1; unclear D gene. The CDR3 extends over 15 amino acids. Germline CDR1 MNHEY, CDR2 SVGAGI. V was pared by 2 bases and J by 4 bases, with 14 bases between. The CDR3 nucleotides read TGTGCCAGCAGTTACCCCGGGAGCCCGACCACTGAAGCTTTCTTT. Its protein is CASSYPGSPTTEAFF.

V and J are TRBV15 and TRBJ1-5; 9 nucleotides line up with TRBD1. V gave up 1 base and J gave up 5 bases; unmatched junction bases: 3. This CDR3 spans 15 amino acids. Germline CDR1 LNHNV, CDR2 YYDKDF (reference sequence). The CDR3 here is CATSRGGQGHQPQHF. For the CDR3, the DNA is TGTGCCACCAGCAGAGGGGGACAGGGCCATCAGCCCCAGCATTTT.

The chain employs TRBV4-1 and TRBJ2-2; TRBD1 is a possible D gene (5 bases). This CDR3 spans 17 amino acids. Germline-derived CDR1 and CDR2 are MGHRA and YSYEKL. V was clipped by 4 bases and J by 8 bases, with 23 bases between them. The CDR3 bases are TGCGCCAGCAGCCTCCCCCCGAGACAGCTCTTCCCGGGGGAGCTGTTTTTT. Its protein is CASSLPPRQLFPGELFF.

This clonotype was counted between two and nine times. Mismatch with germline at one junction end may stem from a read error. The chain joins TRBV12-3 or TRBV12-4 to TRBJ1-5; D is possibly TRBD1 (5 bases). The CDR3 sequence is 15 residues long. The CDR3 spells CASSLAPLGHQPQHF. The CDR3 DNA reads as TGTGCCAGCAGCTTAGCCCCATTGGGACATCAGCCCCAGCATTTT.

The CDR3, as DNA: TGTGCCAGCAGCTTAGGCGGAGCGGGAGTGGCCTACGAGCAGTACTTC. This codes for CASSLGGAGVAYEQYF. The V and J genes are TRBV7-2 and TRBJ2-7; 8 bases map to TRBD2. The CDR3 length is 16 residues. V lost 1 base and J lost 2; bases outside the gene matches: 7. Germline lookup yields CDR1 SGHTA and CDR2 FQGNSA.

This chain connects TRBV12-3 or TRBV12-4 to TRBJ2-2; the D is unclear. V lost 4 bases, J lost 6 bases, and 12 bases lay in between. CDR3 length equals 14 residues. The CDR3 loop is CASSSGLGSGELFF. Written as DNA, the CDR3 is TGTGCCAGCAGTTCTGGTTTGGGATCCGGGGAGCTGTTTTTT.

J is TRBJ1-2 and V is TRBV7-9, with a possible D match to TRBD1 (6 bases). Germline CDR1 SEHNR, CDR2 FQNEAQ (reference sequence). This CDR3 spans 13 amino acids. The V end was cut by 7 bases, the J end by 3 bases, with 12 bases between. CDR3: CASTRQEYYGYTF. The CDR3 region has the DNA TGTGCCAGCACCAGACAGGAATACTATGGCTACACCTTC.

This chain's CDR3 is CASSLTRPRRAGVPYEQYF. CDR3 sequence (DNA): TGTGCCAGCAGCTTAACGAGGCCACGAAGGGCGGGAGTACCCTACGAGCAGTACTTC. V gene TRBV7-3 combines with J gene TRBJ2-7; 7 bases align to TRBD2. With V trimmed by 0 bases and J by 2 bases, 16 bases remained unmatched. This CDR3 is built from 19 residues. Germline CDR1 is SGHTA and CDR2 is FQGTGA.

The CDR3 sequence is CASSSQSGYEQYF. The CDR3, as DNA: TGTGCCAGCAGCTCCCAGTCGGGCTACGAGCAGTACTTC. This chain links TRBV7-2 with TRBJ2-7, with D hard to call. CDR1 SGHTA and CDR2 FQGNSA come from the germline V gene. V lost 4 bases, J lost 3 bases, and 10 bases lay in between. The CDR3 length is 13 residues.

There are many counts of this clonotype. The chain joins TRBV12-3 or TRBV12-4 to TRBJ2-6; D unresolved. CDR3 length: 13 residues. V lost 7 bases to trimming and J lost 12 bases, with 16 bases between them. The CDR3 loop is CASTLVAGGVLTF. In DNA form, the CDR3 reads TGTGCCAGCACCCTTGTGGCAGGTGGCGTCCTGACTTTC.

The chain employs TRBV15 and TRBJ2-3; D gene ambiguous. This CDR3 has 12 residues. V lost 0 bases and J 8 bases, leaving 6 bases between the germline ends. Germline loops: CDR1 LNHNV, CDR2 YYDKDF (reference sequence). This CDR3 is CATSRDRVTQYF. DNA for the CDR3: TGTGCCACCAGCAGAGATCGCGTTACGCAGTATTTT.

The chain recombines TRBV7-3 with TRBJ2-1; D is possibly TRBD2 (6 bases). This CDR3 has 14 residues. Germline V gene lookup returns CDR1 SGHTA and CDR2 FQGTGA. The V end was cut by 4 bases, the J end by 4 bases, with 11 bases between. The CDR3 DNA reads TGTGCCAGCAGCTCCGGGGGTCCTTACAATGAGCAGTTCTTC. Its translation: CASSSGGPYNEQFF.

In DNA, the CDR3 is TGTGCCAGCAGCTCAACCCCAGACCAAGAGACCCAGTACTTC. It specifies CASSSTPDQETQYF. V usage is TRBV7-9 and J usage is TRBJ2-5; no definite D call. The CDR3 covers 14 residues. The germline CDR1 and CDR2 sequences are SEHNR and FQNEAQ (reference sequence). Trimming took 4 bases from V and 0 from J, leaving 9 bases between them. The full variable domain, in which reference TRBV7-9 and TRBJ2-5 provide the parts outside the CDR3, is DTGVSQNPRHKITKRGQNVTFRCDPISEHNRLYWYRQTLGQGPEFLTYFQNEAQLEKSRLLSDRFSAERPKGSFSTLEIQRTEQGDSAMYLCASSSTPDQETQYFGPGTRLLVL.

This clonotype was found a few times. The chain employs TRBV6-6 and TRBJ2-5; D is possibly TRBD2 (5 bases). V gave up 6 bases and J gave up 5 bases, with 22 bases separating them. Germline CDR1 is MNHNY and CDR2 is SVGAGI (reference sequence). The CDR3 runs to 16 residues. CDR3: CASSHGPVEVLETQYF. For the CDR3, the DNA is TGTGCCAGCAGCCACGGGCCTGTGGAGGTTTTGGAGACCCAGTACTTC.

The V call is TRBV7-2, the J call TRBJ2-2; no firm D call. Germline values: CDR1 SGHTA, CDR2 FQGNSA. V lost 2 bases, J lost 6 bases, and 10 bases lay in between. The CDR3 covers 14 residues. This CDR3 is CASSLFPLPGELFF. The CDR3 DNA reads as TGTGCCAGCAGCTTATTTCCCCTCCCCGGGGAGCTGTTTTTT.

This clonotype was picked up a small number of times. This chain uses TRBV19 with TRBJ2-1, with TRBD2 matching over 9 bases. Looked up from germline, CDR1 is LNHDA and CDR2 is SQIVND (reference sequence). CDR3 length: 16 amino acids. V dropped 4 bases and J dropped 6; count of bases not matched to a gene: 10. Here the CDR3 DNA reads TGTGCCAGTAGTACCCCGGTTTCGCGGGGGGGCAATGAGCAGTTCTTC. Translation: CASSTPVSRGGNEQFF.

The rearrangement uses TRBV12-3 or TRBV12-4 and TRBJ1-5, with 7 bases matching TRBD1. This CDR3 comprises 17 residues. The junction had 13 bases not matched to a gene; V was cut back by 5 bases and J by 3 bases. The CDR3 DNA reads TGTGCCAGCAGTCCCGACAGGGCTGGAGTTTACAATCAGCCCCAGCATTTT. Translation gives CASSPDRAGVYNQPQHF.

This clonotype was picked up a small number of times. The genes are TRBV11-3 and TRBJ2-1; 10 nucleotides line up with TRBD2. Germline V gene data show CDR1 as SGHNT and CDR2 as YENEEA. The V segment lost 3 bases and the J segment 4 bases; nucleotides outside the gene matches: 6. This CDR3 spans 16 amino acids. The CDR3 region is CASSLASGSHYNEQFF. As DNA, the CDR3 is TGTGCCAGCAGCTTGGCTAGCGGGAGCCATTACAATGAGCAGTTCTTC.